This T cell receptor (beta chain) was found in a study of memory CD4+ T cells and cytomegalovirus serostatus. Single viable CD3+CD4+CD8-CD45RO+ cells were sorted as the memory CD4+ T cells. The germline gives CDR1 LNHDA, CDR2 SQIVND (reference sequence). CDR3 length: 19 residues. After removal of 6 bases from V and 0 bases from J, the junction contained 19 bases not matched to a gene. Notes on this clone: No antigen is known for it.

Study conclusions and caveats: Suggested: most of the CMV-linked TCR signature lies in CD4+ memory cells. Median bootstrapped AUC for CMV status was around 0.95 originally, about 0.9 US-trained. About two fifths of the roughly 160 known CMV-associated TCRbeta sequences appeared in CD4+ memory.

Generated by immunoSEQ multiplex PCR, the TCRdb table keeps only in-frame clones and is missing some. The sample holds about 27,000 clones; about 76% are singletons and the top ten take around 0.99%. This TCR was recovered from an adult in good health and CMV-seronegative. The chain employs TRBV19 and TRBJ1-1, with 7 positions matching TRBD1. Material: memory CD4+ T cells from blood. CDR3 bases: TGTGCCAGTAGCAGGACACTACAGGGGATCGCCTCCATGAACACTGAAGCTTTCTTT. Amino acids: CASSRTLQGIASMNTEAFF.